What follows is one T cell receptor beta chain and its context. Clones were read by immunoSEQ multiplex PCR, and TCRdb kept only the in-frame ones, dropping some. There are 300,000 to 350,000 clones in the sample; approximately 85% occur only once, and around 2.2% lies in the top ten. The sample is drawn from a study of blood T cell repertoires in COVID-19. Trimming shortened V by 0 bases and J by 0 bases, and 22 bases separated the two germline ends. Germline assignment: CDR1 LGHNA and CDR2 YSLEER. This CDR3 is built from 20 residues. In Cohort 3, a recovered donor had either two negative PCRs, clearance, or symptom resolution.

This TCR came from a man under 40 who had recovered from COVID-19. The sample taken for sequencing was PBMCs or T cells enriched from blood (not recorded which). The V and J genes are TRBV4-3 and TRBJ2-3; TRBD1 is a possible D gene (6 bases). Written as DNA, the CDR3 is TGCGCCAGCAGCCAAGACCCCCCCACCGGGACATCGGCTAGCACAGATACGCAGTATTTT. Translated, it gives CASSQDPPTGTSASTDTQYF.